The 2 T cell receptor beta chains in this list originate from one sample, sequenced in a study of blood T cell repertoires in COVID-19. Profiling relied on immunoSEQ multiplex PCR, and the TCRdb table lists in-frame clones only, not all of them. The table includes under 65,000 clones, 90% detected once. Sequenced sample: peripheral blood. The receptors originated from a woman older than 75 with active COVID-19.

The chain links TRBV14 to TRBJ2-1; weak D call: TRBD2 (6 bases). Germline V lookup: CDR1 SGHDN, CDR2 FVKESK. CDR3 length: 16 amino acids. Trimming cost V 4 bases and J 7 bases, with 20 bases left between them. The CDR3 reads CASSPMVETGVNEQFF. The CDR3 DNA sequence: TGTGCCAGCAGCCCGATGGTGGAAACGGGGGTTAATGAGCAGTTCTTC.

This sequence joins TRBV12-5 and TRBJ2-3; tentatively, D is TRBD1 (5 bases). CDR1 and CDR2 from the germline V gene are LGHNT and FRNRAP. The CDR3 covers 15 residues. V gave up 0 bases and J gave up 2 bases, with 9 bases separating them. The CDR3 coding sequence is TGTGCTAGTGGTTTGGTACTGACAGACACAGATACGCAGTATTTT. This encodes CASGLVLTDTDTQYF.